The rows below give T cell receptor beta chains drawn from one sample of a study of Ad26.COV2.S vaccination and SARS-CoV-2 variants. Libraries were prepared by immunoSEQ multiplex PCR; TCRdb keeps only in-frame clonotypes and omits some of them. The sample lists 360,000 or so clones; more than 75% were seen once. This material consisted of peripheral blood, taken in a trial of Ad26.COV2.S vaccine versus placebo. The receptors derive from a person aged 18-60 years who received the Ad26.COV2.S COVID-19 vaccine or a placebo. Both conserved end residues are part of each CDR3. The D gene is left open where the match is weak. Only some rows state a clone size, as once, few, many or a class for expanded clones.

.	.	15	TRBJ2-1	TRBV11-2	TGTGCCAGCAGCTTAGACAGGGGCGCCTACAATGAGCAGTTCTTC	CASSLDRGAYNEQFF
.	TRBD2	16	TRBJ2-1	TRBV6-2/TRBV6-3	TGTGCCAGCAGTTTTTTGACTAGCGGCTCCTACAATGAGCAGTTCTTC	CASSFLTSGSYNEQFF
.	TRBD1	15	TRBJ2-7	TRBV7-2	TGTGCCAGCAGCTTAGCGGGACAGGGGACGAGGGAGCAGTACTTC	CASSLAGQGTREQYF
few	.	13	TRBJ1-1	TRBV28	TGTGCCAGCATCTGGGGCAGTAACACTGAAGCTTTCTTT	CASIWGSNTEAFF
.	TRBD1	13	TRBJ1-2	TRBV3-1/TRBV3-2	TGTGCCAGCAGCCAGGGCAGGGACAGGGCCTACACCTTC	CASSQGRDRAYTF
.	TRBD2	18	TRBJ2-1	TRBV4-3	TGCGCCAGCAGCCTGGGGACTAGCGGGGGGGCCATGTACAATGAGCAGTTCTTC	CASSLGTSGGAMYNEQFF
.	TRBD2	17	TRBJ2-3	TRBV5-5	TGTGCCAGCAGCTTGGGGCTAACTAGCGGGGGGAAGGATACGCAGTATTTT	CASSLGLTSGGKDTQYF
.	.	16	TRBJ2-7	TRBV6-1	TGTGCCAGCAGTGTCCTCCTTACCGGCGCGGGCTACGAGCAGTACTTC	CASSVLLTGAGYEQYF
few	.	12	TRBJ2-1	TRBV7-9	TGTGCCAGCGGACACAGGGAGCATGAGCAGTTCTTC	CASGHREHEQFF
.	TRBD1	18	TRBJ2-6	TRBV18	TGTGCCAGCTCACGCCGGGACAGGGAGGCTATGGGGGCCAACGTCCTGACTTTC	CASSRRDREAMGANVLTF
.	.	12	TRBJ1-1	TRBV12-3/TRBV12-4	TGTGCCAGCAGTTTAGTTTTTTCTGAAGCTTTCTTT	CASSLVFSEAFF
.	.	12	TRBJ1-5	TRBV18	TGTGCCAGCTCACCTCGGGGGGAGCCCCAGCATTTT	CASSPRGEPQHF
few	.	15	TRBJ2-2	TRBV11-3	TGTGCCAGCAGTGGTGGGGGGATCTTTGCCGGGGAGCTGTTTTTT	CASSGGGIFAGELFF
.	.	15	TRBJ1-1	TRBV4-1	TGCGCCAGCAGCCATTTGACAGGAGCGAACACTGAAGCTTTCTTT	CASSHLTGANTEAFF
.	.	13	TRBJ1-1	TRBV15	TGTGCCACCAGCAAGTACCCGAACACTGAAGCTTTCTTT	CATSKYPNTEAFF
.	TRBD2	18	TRBJ2-1	TRBV5-1	TGCGCCAGCAGCTTGGGAGCGGGACTACCGAGCTCCTACAATGAGCAGTTCTTC	CASSLGAGLPSSYNEQFF
.	.	18	TRBJ1-1	TRBV6-2/TRBV6-3	TGTGCCAGCAGTTACTCTTTAGGACCCACCTCGAGAGGCTCTGAAGCTTTCTTT	CASSYSLGPTSRGSEAFF
.	TRBD1	13	TRBJ2-7	TRBV2	TGTGCCAGCAAAGGGACAGGGTCCTACGAGCAGTACTTC	CASKGTGSYEQYF
.	TRBD1	18	TRBJ1-2	TRBV5-1	TGCGCCAGCAGCTTGTGGACCTCCGGGACAGGGAGACCAAGGAGCTACACCTTC	CASSLWTSGTGRPRSYTF
once	TRBD2	18	TRBJ2-7	TRBV7-2	TGTGCCAGCAGCACCTTCCCCACTAGCGGGGGTTCCTCCTACGAGCAGTACTTC	CASSTFPTSGGSSYEQYF
.	.	15	TRBJ2-3	TRBV24-1	TGTGCCACCAGTGACCTCCGGGACAGCACAGATACGCAGTATTTT	CATSDLRDSTDTQYF
.	.	13	TRBJ2-7	TRBV30	TGTGCCTGGAGTGGGCTAGGATGGGGGGAGCAGTACTTC	CAWSGLGWGEQYF
.	TRBD1	14	TRBJ1-5	TRBV6-5	TGTGCCAGCAGTTATACAGGGGGCTCTCAGCCCCAGCATTTT	CASSYTGGSQPQHF
.	.	14	TRBJ2-1	TRBV4-3	TGCGCCAGCAGCCCTACATTGGGCCACAATGAGCAGTTCTTC	CASSPTLGHNEQFF
.	.	14	TRBJ1-5	TRBV5-4	TGTGCCAGCAGCCCAGGACCCTTTGATCAGCCCCAGCATTTT	CASSPGPFDQPQHF
.	.	11	TRBJ1-2	TRBV30	TGTGCCTGGCTGTGGGGCTATGGCTACACCTTC	CAWLWGYGYTF
.	TRBD1	14	TRBJ2-5	TRBV5-5	TGTGCCAGCAGCCTACTAACAGGGGCAGAGACCCAGTACTTC	CASSLLTGAETQYF
.	.	17	TRBJ1-6	TRBV11-2	TGTGCCAGCAGCAGCCGCCAGGGGAGCTCCTATAATTCACCCCTCCACTTT	CASSSRQGSSYNSPLHF
.	TRBD1	15	TRBJ1-2	TRBV2	TGTGCCAGCCCGCGGGAGGGACAGCGTAACTATGGCTACACCTTC	CASPREGQRNYGYTF
.	.	13	TRBJ1-1	TRBV3-1/TRBV3-2	TGTGCCAGCAGCCAAGTGAGGAACACTGAAGCTTTCTTT	CASSQVRNTEAFF
.	.	14	TRBJ1-3	TRBV7-9	TGTGCCAGCAGCGGGGGAACTTCTGGAAACACCATATATTTT	CASSGGTSGNTIYF
.	TRBD1	17	TRBJ1-4	TRBV19	TGTGCCAGTAGTATTGCTGGGACAGGGGGAACTAATGAAAAACTGTTTTTT	CASSIAGTGGTNEKLFF
.	.	15	TRBJ1-3	TRBV6-2/TRBV6-3	TGTGCCAGCAGCCATCGCGTTAACTCTGGAAACACCATATATTTT	CASSHRVNSGNTIYF
.	TRBD2	14	TRBJ2-7	TRBV7-2	TGTGCCAGCAGCTTGGGACTAGCGGGGGACGAGCAGTACTTC	CASSLGLAGDEQYF
.	.	13	TRBJ1-1	TRBV19	TGTGCCAGTAGTAGGGCAGTTAACACTGAAGCTTTCTTT	CASSRAVNTEAFF
.	TRBD2	16	TRBJ2-1	TRBV30	TGTGCCTGGAGTGTCGCGGGTAGCGGGGGTCACAATGAGCAGTTCTTC	CAWSVAGSGGHNEQFF
.	.	11	TRBJ2-5	TRBV7-2	TGTGCCAGCAGCTCTAGGCAGACCCAGTACTTC	CASSSRQTQYF
.	TRBD1	15	TRBJ2-7	TRBV2	TGTGCCAGCAGTGAATTCGGACAGGGGGGAAGCGAGCAGTACTTC	CASSEFGQGGSEQYF
.	TRBD1	13	TRBJ1-2	TRBV5-4	TGTGCCAGCAGCTCGACAGGGCCCTATGGCTACACCTTC	CASSSTGPYGYTF
.	TRBD2	14	TRBJ2-2	TRBV10-3	TGTGCCATCAATCGGGGGGGTAACACCGGGGAGCTGTTTTTT	CAINRGGNTGELFF
.	.	14	TRBJ2-3	TRBV27	TGTGCAAGTGGTAATGGCAGGGGAATAGATACGCAGTATTTT	CASGNGRGIDTQYF
.	TRBD1	15	TRBJ2-5	TRBV6-5	TGTGCCAGCAGTAGACAGGGCCCACCCCAAGAGACCCAGTACTTC	CASSRQGPPQETQYF
.	TRBD2	17	TRBJ2-1	TRBV3-1/TRBV3-2	TGTGCCAGCAGCCAAGACTGGATAGCGGGGGGCCGGAATGAGCAGTTCTTC	CASSQDWIAGGRNEQFF
once	.	13	TRBJ1-2	TRBV27	TGTGCCAGCAGTTCCTTTGAACAGTATGGCTACACCTTC	CASSSFEQYGYTF
.	.	14	TRBJ1-2	TRBV7-9	TGTGCCAGCAGCTTAGTGGAGGGGAAATATGGCTACACCTTC	CASSLVEGKYGYTF
.	TRBD1	15	TRBJ1-5	TRBV9	TGTGCCAGCAGCGTAGGAGACAGGGGAGCTCAGCCCCAGCATTTT	CASSVGDRGAQPQHF
.	.	13	TRBJ1-6	TRBV5-4	TGTGCCAGCAGCTTTATAGGGATGTCACCCCTCCACTTT	CASSFIGMSPLHF
many	.	15	TRBJ1-1	TRBV9	TGTGCCAGCAGCGTAGGGGGGACCGGGAACACTGAAGCTTTCTTT	CASSVGGTGNTEAFF
.	.	14	TRBJ2-5	TRBV28	TGTGCCACCGACGGATTTGACGCCCAAGAGACCCAGTACTTC	CATDGFDAQETQYF
few	.	16	TRBJ2-2	TRBV27	TGTGCCAGCAGTTTATCTTCGAGAATTAACACCGGGGAGCTGTTTTTT	CASSLSSRINTGELFF
.	.	16	TRBJ1-5	TRBV6-1	TGTGCCAGCAGTGATAGGCTCCCGGCCCCTGGTCAGCCCCAGCATTTT	CASSDRLPAPGQPQHF